This passage covers 28 T cell receptor beta chains from one sample sequenced in a study of cytomegalovirus exposure and HLA in healthy donors. Researchers ran the PCR with 60 Vbeta and 13 Jbeta primers. Sequencing was performed with immunoSEQ multiplex PCR; in TCRdb, only in-frame clones are kept and a portion is missing. The sample contains 150,000 to 200,000 clones, about 76% of which appear only once. The sequenced sample was PBMCs. The receptors come from a male donor in good health and CMV-seropositive.

This clone was seen a handful of times. The chain is built from TRBV7-2 and TRBJ1-1, with D possibly TRBD1 on 5 matching bases. Germline V lookup: CDR1 SGHTA, CDR2 FQGNSA. Trimming left V 3 bases short and J 2 bases short, with 13 bases between. The CDR3 loop spans 15 amino acids. The DNA for the CDR3 is TGTGCCAGCAGCTTGGGGCTCCGAATCAACACTGAAGCTTTCTTT. It is translated as CASSLGLRINTEAFF.

V is TRBV5-1 and J is TRBJ1-1; TRBD1 agrees at 9 bases. Germline loops: CDR1 SGHRS, CDR2 YFSETQ. The ends lost 4 bases at V and 5 bases at J; junction bases unmatched: 6. The CDR3 totals 14 residues. The CDR3 DNA reads as TGCGCCAGCAGCGATACAGGGGGCGCGACTGAAGCTTTCTTT. It encodes CASSDTGGATEAFF.

This chain joins TRBV5-6 and TRBJ2-7; the D gene is possibly TRBD2 (7 bases). Looked up from germline, CDR1 is SGHDT and CDR2 is YYEEEE. The CDR3 length is 15 residues. Between the trimmed V and J ends, which lost 2 bases and 5 bases, there was a span of 17 bases. This CDR3 reads CASSFGGALRDEQYF. In nucleotides, the CDR3 is TGTGCCAGCAGCTTTGGGGGGGCGCTTAGGGACGAGCAGTACTTC.

The V gene is TRBV6-5, the J gene TRBJ1-2; D may be TRBD1 (6 bases). Germline V CDR1 and CDR2: MNHEY, SVGAGI. The germline V and J ends were trimmed by 2 bases and 8 bases, with 21 bases remaining between them. The length of the CDR3 is 16 residues. The chain's CDR3 is CASSYTNRDPARGYTF. CDR3 nucleotides: TGTGCCAGCAGTTACACCAACAGGGATCCAGCGAGGGGCTACACCTTC.

The chain combines TRBV7-3 with TRBJ2-1; 14 positions agree with TRBD2. The trim removed 6 bases at V and 4 bases at J, leaving 8 bases unmatched. Germline values: CDR1 SGHTA, CDR2 FQGTGA. CDR3 size: 17 residues. CDR3 DNA sequence: TGTGCCAGCAGTCCGACTAGCGGGGGGGTACAGTACAATGAGCAGTTCTTC. This codes for CASSPTSGGVQYNEQFF. The variable domain in full, with the rest retrieved from reference TRBV7-3 and TRBJ2-1, is GAGVSQTPSNKVTEKGKYVELRCDPISGHTALYWYRQSLGQGPEFLIYFQGTGAADDSGLPNDRFFAVRPEGSVSTLKIQRTERGDSAVYLCASSPTSGGVQYNEQFFGPGTRLTVL.

This clone appeared once. The CDR3, as DNA: TGCGCCAGCAGCACCGGACGGGAGACATATGGCTACACCTTC. Protein: CASSTGRETYGYTF. The genes are TRBV5-1 and TRBJ1-2; D remains ambiguous. The V end lost 4 bases, the J end lost 5 bases, and 15 bases lay between the germline ends. The CDR3 is 14 amino acids. The germline gives CDR1 SGHRS, CDR2 YFSETQ.

The gene calls are TRBV7-2 and TRBJ1-5, with D hard to call. Germline V gives CDR1 SGHTA, CDR2 FQGNSA. The CDR3 is 13 amino acids. Trimming stripped 0 bases from V and 5 bases from J, with 5 bases between. CDR3 nucleotide sequence: TGTGCCAGCAGCTTAGCCGGGGATCAGCCCCAGCATTTT. This translates into CASSLAGDQPQHF.

The J gene is TRBJ1-2, the V gene TRBV9; 7 bases agree with TRBD1. Looked up from germline, CDR1 is SGDLS and CDR2 is YYNGEE. V was clipped by 3 bases and J by 5 bases; unmatched bases: 4. The CDR3 consists of 13 residues. This CDR3 is CASSGGTVYGYTF. In DNA form, the CDR3 reads TGTGCCAGCAGCGGGGGGACAGTGTATGGCTACACCTTC.

The CDR3 loop is CASSLQVSSYNEQFF. In DNA, the CDR3 is TGTGCCAGCAGCTTACAGGTGAGCTCCTACAATGAGCAGTTCTTC. This chain connects TRBV5-6 to TRBJ2-1; possibly TRBD1 for D (5 bases). CDR3 length: 15 residues. Germline V gene data show CDR1 as SGHDT and CDR2 as YYEEEE. V was clipped by 2 bases and J by 0 bases, with 9 bases between them.

This clone occurred a few times. V is TRBV6-6 and J is TRBJ1-5; D might be TRBD1 (6 bases). This CDR3 is 12 amino acids long. In germline, CDR1 is MNHNY, CDR2 SVGAGI (reference sequence). Trimming stripped 6 bases from V and 5 bases from J, with 8 bases between. DNA for the CDR3: TGTGCCAGCAGCGCAGGGGATCAGCCCCAGCATTTT. It codes for CASSAGDQPQHF.

The rearrangement links TRBV6-1 to TRBJ2-5; TRBD1 might be the D (5 bases). The germline gives CDR1 MNHNS, CDR2 SASEGT. The CDR3 is 15 amino acids. V lost 1 base and J 5 bases, leaving 14 bases between the germline ends. In DNA, the CDR3 is TGTGCCAGCAGTGAAGTGTTGTCCTCAGGGGAGACCCAGTACTTC. Amino acid sequence: CASSEVLSSGETQYF.

The chain combines TRBV6-5 with TRBJ1-5, with D possibly TRBD1 on 6 matching bases. The CDR3 extends over 13 amino acids. V gave up 6 bases and J gave up 7 bases, with 13 bases separating them. The germline V gene has CDR1 MNHEY and CDR2 SVGAGI. The CDR3: CASSKDSMQPQHF. CDR3 bases: TGTGCCAGCAGCAAGGACAGTATGCAGCCCCAGCATTTT.

The chain combines TRBV13 with TRBJ1-1; 11 positions match TRBD1. Germline lookup yields CDR1 PRHDT and CDR2 FYEKMQ (reference sequence). The J segment lost 6 bases and the V segment lost 5 bases, leaving 8 bases of the junction unmatched. The CDR3 is 15 amino acids. The CDR3: CASSLSGQGASEAFF. CDR3 coding DNA: TGTGCCAGCAGCCTGAGCGGACAGGGGGCATCTGAAGCTTTCTTT.

This rearrangement joins TRBV6-1 to TRBJ1-1; D uncertain. Trimming shortened V by 2 bases and J by 6 bases, and 13 bases separated the two germline ends. The CDR3 loop spans 14 amino acids. Germline V gene lookup returns CDR1 MNHNS and CDR2 SASEGT. Here the CDR3 reads CASSESLEVSEAFF. DNA of the CDR3: TGTGCCAGCAGTGAATCACTCGAAGTATCTGAAGCTTTCTTT.

This sequence joins TRBV4-1 and TRBJ1-2; 7 nucleotides line up with TRBD1. From germline, CDR1 is MGHRA and CDR2 YSYEKL. V shed 4 bases and J 4 bases; nucleotides not matched to a gene: 12. The CDR3 runs 16 residues. For the CDR3, the DNA is TGCGCCAGCAGCCGCCCACAGGGGAGGATTGGCTATGGCTACACCTTC. Its translation is CASSRPQGRIGYGYTF.

The chain links TRBV19 to TRBJ2-1; D is unclear. This CDR3 contains 16 residues. Per germline, CDR1 LNHDA and CDR2 SQIVND (reference sequence). Trimming took off 0 bases at V and 0 bases at J, with 9 bases between the two ends. CDR3 sequence (DNA): TGTGCCAGTAGTATAGACTATCGGAGCTCCTACAATGAGCAGTTCTTC. It translates to CASSIDYRSSYNEQFF. The full variable domain, in which reference TRBV19 and TRBJ2-1 provide the parts outside the CDR3, is DGGITQSPKYLFRKEGQNVTLSCEQNLNHDAMYWYRQDPGQGLRLIYYSQIVNDFQKGDIAEGYSVSREKKESFPLTVTSAQKNPTAFYLCASSIDYRSSYNEQFFGPGTRLTVL.

This clone was counted between two and nine times. The chain joins TRBV6-1 to TRBJ1-5; perhaps TRBD1 as D (5 bases). V was shortened by 5 bases and J by 5 bases, with 16 bases between the two germline ends. This CDR3 is built from 15 residues. Germline lookup yields CDR1 MNHNS and CDR2 SASEGT. The CDR3 DNA reads TGTGCCAGCAGTATTCTCCAGGGCTGGGATCAGCCCCAGCATTTT. As protein: CASSILQGWDQPQHF.

The V and J genes are TRBV10-3 and TRBJ1-5, with a tentative D call TRBD1 (5 bases). V lost 0 bases, J lost 9 bases, and 18 bases lay in between. From germline, CDR1 is ENHRY and CDR2 SYGVKD. CDR3 size: 16 residues. This chain's CDR3 is CAISESKGGEGSPQHF. In DNA form, the CDR3 reads TGTGCCATCAGTGAGTCGAAGGGTGGGGAGGGGTCGCCCCAGCATTTT.

The chain uses TRBV5-1 and TRBJ1-6, with 8 bases that match TRBD1. This CDR3 comprises 16 residues. With 4 bases clipped from V and 8 bases from J, the junction kept 11 bases outside the gene matches. Germline V gives CDR1 SGHRS, CDR2 YFSETQ. CDR3 DNA sequence: TGCGCCAGCAGCATAGTAGGGACAGGCGATTATTCACCCCTCCACTTT. This gives the protein CASSIVGTGDYSPLHF.

The sample holds one count of this clone. This sequence joins TRBV5-8 and TRBJ1-5, with D tentatively TRBD1 (6 bases). V was clipped by 2 bases and J by 7 bases, with 16 bases between them. The CDR3 runs to 15 residues. CDR1 SGHTS and CDR2 YDEGEE come from the germline V gene. This CDR3 is CASSLAGGLGQPQHF. The CDR3 nucleotides read TGTGCCAGCAGCTTAGCGGGGGGCTTGGGCCAGCCCCAGCATTTT.

This clone was found a few times. Different DNA sequences within this sample yield the same CDR3. This chain connects TRBV19 to TRBJ1-1; D gene ambiguous. The CDR3 is made up of 13 amino acids. Trimming removed 6 bases from V and 1 base from J, with 9 bases in between. Per the germline V gene, CDR1 is LNHDA and CDR2 is SQIVND (reference sequence). The DNA for the CDR3 is TGTGCCAGTAGGAGGGAAACGAACACTGAAGCTTTCTTT. It codes for CASRRETNTEAFF. Looking up the rest from reference TRBV19 and TRBJ1-1 gives the full variable domain: DGGITQSPKYLFRKEGQNVTLSCEQNLNHDAMYWYRQDPGQGLRLIYYSQIVNDFQKGDIAEGYSVSREKKESFPLTVTSAQKNPTAFYLCASRRETNTEAFFGQGTRLTVV.

The J gene is TRBJ1-3, the V gene TRBV7-8, with 7 bases identical to TRBD1. The CDR3 contains 18 residues. Germline CDR1 SGHVS, CDR2 FQNEAQ. Trimming removed 1 base from V and 0 bases from J; junction bases left unmatched: 9. The CDR3 protein is CASSLVRNRGSSGNTIYF. The CDR3 region has the DNA TGTGCCAGCAGCTTAGTCCGAAACAGGGGATCCTCTGGAAACACCATATATTTT.

The rearrangement links TRBV5-8 to TRBJ2-1; maybe TRBD2 (6 bases). This CDR3 region has 12 residues. V lost 3 bases and J 9 bases, leaving 10 bases between the germline ends. Germline CDR1 reads SGHTS; CDR2 reads YDEGEE. The CDR3 here is CASSSRRGEQFF. The CDR3 nucleotides read TGTGCCAGCAGCTCACGGCGGGGTGAGCAGTTCTTC.

The chain joins TRBV6-5 to TRBJ2-7, with D maybe TRBD1 (6 bases). Germline V CDR1 and CDR2: MNHEY, SVGAGI. The V end was cut by 4 bases, the J end by 0 bases, with 10 bases between. The CDR3 contains 14 residues. CDR3 region: CASSLDRTSYEQYF. The CDR3 DNA reads as TGTGCCAGCAGTTTAGACAGGACCTCCTACGAGCAGTACTTC.

The J gene is TRBJ2-3, the V gene TRBV6-6, with a possible D match to TRBD1 (6 bases). Germline lookup yields CDR1 MNHNY and CDR2 SVGAGI (reference sequence). Trimming pared 6 bases from V and 0 bases from J, leaving 10 bases between. This CDR3 is 14 amino acids long. CDR3 sequence (DNA): TGTGCCAGCAGGGCAACAGGGAGCACAGATACGCAGTATTTT. Translated, it gives CASRATGSTDTQYF.

V usage is TRBV4-1 and J usage is TRBJ2-5, with 8 bases fitting TRBD2. Trimming took 1 base from V and 5 from J; bases not matched to a gene: 15. Germline V gives CDR1 MGHRA, CDR2 YSYEKL. This CDR3 spans 18 amino acids. CDR3 sequence (DNA): TGCGCCAGCAGCCAAGTGGGCCCGCGGGGCGGGGGGAGTGAGACCCAGTACTTC. Translating it yields CASSQVGPRGGGSETQYF.

The chain recombines TRBV7-2 with TRBJ2-3; D is uncertain. Germline V gene data show CDR1 as SGHTA and CDR2 as FQGNSA. This CDR3 has 16 residues. V lost 2 bases to trimming and J lost 0 bases, with 12 bases between them. The DNA of the CDR3 is TGTGCCAGCAGCTTAAGCCCCACCCACAGCACAGATACGCAGTATTTT. It is translated as CASSLSPTHSTDTQYF. Complete variable domain (other parts from reference TRBV7-2 and TRBJ2-3): GAGVSQSPSNKVTEKGKDVELRCDPISGHTALYWYRQSLGQGLEFLIYFQGNSAPDKSGLPSDRFSAERTGGSVSTLTIQRTQQEDSAVYLCASSLSPTHSTDTQYFGPGTRLTVL.

The chain is built from TRBV5-4 and TRBJ2-7, with D possibly TRBD2 on 7 matching bases. The V gene lost 0 bases and the J gene lost 5 bases, with 15 bases spanning the gap. The CDR3 loop spans 15 amino acids. Germline CDR1 and CDR2: SGHNT and YYREEE (reference sequence). The CDR3 sequence: CASSLEGGVTDEQYF. In nucleotides, the CDR3 is TGTGCCAGCAGCTTGGAAGGGGGGGTCACTGACGAGCAGTACTTC.